The clone carrying this TCR beta chain turned up a few times. Looked up from germline, CDR1 is SGDLS and CDR2 is YYNGEE. Trimming shortened V by 4 bases and J by 3 bases, and 7 bases separated the two germline ends. The CDR3 covers 12 residues. This sample stems from a study of T-cell reconstitution after alpha-beta-depleted transplantation in children. Construction of the TCRbeta library involved unique molecular identifiers. MiXCR, applied by TCRdb to the PCR reads, yields one record per CDR3 protein. The repertoire has about 500,000 distinct CDR3 sequences, less than 35% of them found once; the top ten carry 2.4%.

This sequence originates from a human donor who donated a stem cell graft to a child with aplastic anemia. The chain combines TRBV9 with TRBJ2-5, with unresolved D. The specimen comprised PBMCs from the stem cell graft donor, sampled from the stem cell graft. In DNA, the CDR3 is TGTGCCAGCAGCCCAAATGAAGAGACCCAGTACTTC. Protein: CASSPNEETQYF.